These 14 T cell receptor beta chains were all obtained from the same sample, sequenced in a study of CD8+ T cells in alopecia areata. cDNA prepared by RNA extraction and subsequent reverse transcription served as the template for sequencing. Clones were sequenced by immunoSEQ multiplex PCR, and TCRdb holds only the in-frame ones, with some missing. This table holds under 150,000 clones, more than 45% found once. The treatment was: oral pan-JAK inhibitor, 5-10 mg twice daily. Sample: CD4+ T cells sorted from blood, taken at week 4, from a patient treated with tofacitinib. Receptor source: a human donor with alopecia areata.

The gene calls are TRBV29-1 and TRBJ2-7, with D tentatively TRBD1 (6 bases). This CDR3 contains 11 residues. Looked up from germline, CDR1 is SQVTM and CDR2 is ANQGSEA. V lost 7 bases and J 5 bases, leaving 12 bases between the germline ends. CDR3 region: CSATGYNEQYF. CDR3 in DNA: TGCAGCGCTACAGGGTATAACGAGCAGTACTTC.

This clone turned up a few times. This rearrangement joins TRBV11-2 to TRBJ1-2; TRBD1 aligns across 12 bases. The CDR3 runs 16 residues. V gave up 5 bases and J gave up 4 bases; unmatched junction bases: 8. In germline, CDR1 is SGHAT, CDR2 FQNNGV. The CDR3: CASSPGQGAQGYGYTF. As DNA, the CDR3 is TGTGCCAGCAGCCCGGGACAGGGGGCGCAGGGCTATGGCTACACCTTC.

V and J are TRBV25-1 and TRBJ2-7; D is unresolved. Trimming cost V 4 bases and J 3 bases, with 10 bases left between them. The CDR3 extends over 13 amino acids. From germline, CDR1 is MGHDK and CDR2 SYGVNS. The CDR3 DNA follows: TGTGCCAGCAGTGTCTTAGGTGACTACGAGCAGTACTTC. It encodes CASSVLGDYEQYF.

This clone was counted between two and nine times. V usage is TRBV7-2 and J usage is TRBJ1-4; D not certain. Germline CDR1 and CDR2: SGHTA and FQGNSA. There are 14 residues in the CDR3. V was pared by 5 bases and J by 1 base, with 8 bases between. The CDR3 DNA follows: TGTGCCAGCAGCCTCGGTGGAACTAATGAAAAACTGTTTTTT. Translated, it gives CASSLGGTNEKLFF.

This chain uses TRBV29-1 with TRBJ2-7, with 8 bases matching TRBD2. Germline V gene sequence: CDR1 SQVTM, CDR2 ANQGSEA. V lost 5 bases and J lost 3; bases outside the gene matches: 6. The CDR3 sequence is 13 residues long. CDR3: CSVRGGDFYEQYF. The DNA of the CDR3 is TGCAGCGTTCGGGGGGGCGATTTCTACGAGCAGTACTTC.

The chain links TRBV7-9 to TRBJ1-4; D perhaps matches TRBD1 (5 bases). This CDR3 comprises 13 residues. Germline CDR1 is SEHNR and CDR2 is FQNEAQ (reference sequence). The germline V and J ends were trimmed by 4 bases and 5 bases, with 8 bases remaining between them. The CDR3 loop reads CASSWDLNEKLFF. CDR3 nucleotide sequence: TGTGCCAGCAGCTGGGACTTAAATGAAAAACTGTTTTTT.

The CDR3 here is CASSGGSQETQYF. DNA of the CDR3: TGTGCCAGCAGCGGGGGGTCACAAGAGACCCAGTACTTC. This sequence joins TRBV11-2 and TRBJ2-5, with D perhaps TRBD2 (6 bases). CDR1 SGHAT and CDR2 FQNNGV come from the germline V gene. The germline V and J ends were trimmed by 5 bases and 2 bases, with 9 bases remaining between them. This CDR3 is built from 13 residues.

The genes are TRBV29-1 and TRBJ1-2; no clear D. Germline V gene sequence: CDR1 SQVTM, CDR2 ANQGSEA. With 5 bases removed from V and 6 bases from J, the gap between germline ends came to 7 bases. The CDR3 spans 10 residues. CDR3 in amino acids: CSVPDNGYTF. CDR3 bases: TGCAGCGTTCCAGACAATGGCTACACCTTC.

In this sample, this clone turned up a few times. CDR3 sequence (DNA): TGCAGCGTTGAAGTGGGGTGGGGCGCATCCACAGATACGCAGTATTTT. It codes for CSVEVGWGASTDTQYF. The gene calls are TRBV29-1 and TRBJ2-3; D possibly corresponds to TRBD1 (5 bases). Germline V CDR1 and CDR2: SQVTM, ANQGSEA. V gave up 1 base and J gave up 2 bases, with 16 bases separating them. This CDR3 region has 16 residues.

The V gene is TRBV30, the J gene TRBJ2-1, with D possibly being TRBD1 or TRBD2 (5 bases each). The V and J ends lost 0 bases and 10 bases respectively, with 10 bases between them. CDR3 length: 12 residues. The germline gives CDR1 GTSNPN, CDR2 SVGIG (reference sequence). The CDR3 nucleotides are TGTGCCTGGAGTGTTCGGGGCATAGAGCAGTTCTTC. It specifies CAWSVRGIEQFF. Full variable domain (missing parts from reference TRBV30 and TRBJ2-1): SQTIHQWPATLVQPVGSPLSLECTVEGTSNPNLYWYRQAAGRGLQLLFYSVGIGQISSEVPQNLSASRPQDRQFILSSKKLLLSDSGFYLCAWSVRGIEQFFGPGTRLTVL.

The DNA of the CDR3 is TGTGCCAGCAGTGGGACAGGGGGACGCTCTGGGGCCAACGTCCTGACTTTC. Protein: CASSGTGGRSGANVLTF. The chain is built from TRBV25-1 and TRBJ2-6; 10 bases map to TRBD1. This CDR3 has 17 amino acids. The V gene end was trimmed by 4 bases and the J gene end by 0 bases; junction bases not matched to a gene: 3. Germline values: CDR1 MGHDK, CDR2 SYGVNS.

The gene calls are TRBV29-1 and TRBJ2-1; D ambiguous. Trimming removed 2 bases from V and 0 bases from J, with 14 bases in between. This CDR3 comprises 16 residues. Germline V gene data show CDR1 as SQVTM and CDR2 as ANQGSEA. CDR3 region: CSVERFHRSSYNEQFF. The CDR3 bases are TGCAGCGTTGAAAGGTTCCACCGGAGCTCCTACAATGAGCAGTTCTTC.

The rearrangement links TRBV2 to TRBJ1-2; TRBD1 might be the D (6 bases). The germline CDR1 and CDR2 sequences are SNHLY and FYNNEI. This CDR3 has 14 residues. The V and J ends lost 8 bases and 5 bases respectively, with 18 bases between them. The CDR3 spells CASEGDTIGYGYTF. The CDR3 coding sequence is TGTGCCAGCGAGGGGGACACGATCGGGTATGGCTACACCTTC.

The rearrangement uses TRBV7-9 and TRBJ1-6; the D gene is possibly TRBD1 (5 bases). The length of the CDR3 is 13 residues. V was cut by 2 bases and J by 6 bases, with 5 bases left in between. Germline assignment: CDR1 SEHNR and CDR2 FQNEAQ (reference sequence). CDR3 loop: CASSLQGNSPLHF. In DNA, the CDR3 is TGTGCCAGCAGCTTACAGGGTAATTCACCCCTCCACTTT.